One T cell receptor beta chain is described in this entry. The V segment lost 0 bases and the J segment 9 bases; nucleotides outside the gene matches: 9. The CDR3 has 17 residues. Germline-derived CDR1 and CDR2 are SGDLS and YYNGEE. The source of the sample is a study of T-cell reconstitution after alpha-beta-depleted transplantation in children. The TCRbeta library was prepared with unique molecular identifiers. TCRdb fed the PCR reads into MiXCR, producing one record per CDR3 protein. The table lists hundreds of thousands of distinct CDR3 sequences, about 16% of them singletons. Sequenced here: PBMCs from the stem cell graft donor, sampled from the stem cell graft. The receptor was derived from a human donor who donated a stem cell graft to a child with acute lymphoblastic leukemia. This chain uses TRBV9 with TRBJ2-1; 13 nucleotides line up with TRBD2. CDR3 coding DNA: TGTGCCAGCAGCGTAGCGGGACTAGCGGGATCCCCGGGTGAGCAGTTCTTC. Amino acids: CASSVAGLAGSPGEQFF.